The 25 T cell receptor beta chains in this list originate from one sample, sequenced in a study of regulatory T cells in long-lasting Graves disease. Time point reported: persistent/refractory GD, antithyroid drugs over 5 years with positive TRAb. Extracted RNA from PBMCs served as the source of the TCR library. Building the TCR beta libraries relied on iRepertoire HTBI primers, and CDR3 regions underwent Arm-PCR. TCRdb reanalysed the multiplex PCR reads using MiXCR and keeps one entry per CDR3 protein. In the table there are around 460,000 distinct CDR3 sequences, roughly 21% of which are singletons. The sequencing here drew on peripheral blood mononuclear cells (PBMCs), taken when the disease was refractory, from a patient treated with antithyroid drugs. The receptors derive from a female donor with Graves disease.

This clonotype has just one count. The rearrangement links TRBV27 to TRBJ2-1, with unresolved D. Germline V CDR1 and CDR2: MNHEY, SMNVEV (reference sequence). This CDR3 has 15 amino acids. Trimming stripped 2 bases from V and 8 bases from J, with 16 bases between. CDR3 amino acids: CASSLKVPPWDEQFF. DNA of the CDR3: TGTGCCAGCAGTTTAAAGGTTCCTCCCTGGGATGAGCAGTTCTTC.

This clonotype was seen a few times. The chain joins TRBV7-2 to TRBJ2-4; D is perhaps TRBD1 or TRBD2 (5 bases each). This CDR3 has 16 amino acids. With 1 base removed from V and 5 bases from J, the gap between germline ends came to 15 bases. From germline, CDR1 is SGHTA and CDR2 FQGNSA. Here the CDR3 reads CASSLGAPGPQNIQYF. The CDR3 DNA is TGTGCCAGCAGCTTAGGGGCGCCGGGGCCCCAAAACATTCAGTACTTC. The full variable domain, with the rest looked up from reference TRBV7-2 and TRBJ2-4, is GAGVSQSPSNKVTEKGKDVELRCDPISGHTALYWYRQSLGQGLEFLIYFQGNSAPDKSGLPSDRFSAERTGGSVSTLTIQRTQQEDSAVYLCASSLGAPGPQNIQYFGAGTRLSVL.

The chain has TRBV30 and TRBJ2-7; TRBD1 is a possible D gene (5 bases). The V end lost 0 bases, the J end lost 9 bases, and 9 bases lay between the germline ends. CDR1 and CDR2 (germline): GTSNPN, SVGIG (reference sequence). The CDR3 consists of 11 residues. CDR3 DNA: TGTGCCTGGAGTGTAGGGGCTCGGCAGTACTTC. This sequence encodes CAWSVGARQYF.

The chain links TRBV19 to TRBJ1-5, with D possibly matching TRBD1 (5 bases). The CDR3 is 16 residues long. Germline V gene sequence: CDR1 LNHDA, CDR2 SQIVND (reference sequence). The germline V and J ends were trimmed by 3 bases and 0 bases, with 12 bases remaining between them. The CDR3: CASSIWSGHSNQPQHF. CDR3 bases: TGTGCCAGTAGTATCTGGTCCGGACATAGCAATCAGCCCCAGCATTTT.

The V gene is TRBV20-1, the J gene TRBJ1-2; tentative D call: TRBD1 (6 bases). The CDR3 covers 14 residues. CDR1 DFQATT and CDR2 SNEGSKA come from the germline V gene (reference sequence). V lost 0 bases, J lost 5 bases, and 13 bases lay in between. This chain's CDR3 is CSARDAGQPYGYTF. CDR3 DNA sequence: TGCAGTGCTAGAGACGCAGGACAGCCTTATGGCTACACCTTC.

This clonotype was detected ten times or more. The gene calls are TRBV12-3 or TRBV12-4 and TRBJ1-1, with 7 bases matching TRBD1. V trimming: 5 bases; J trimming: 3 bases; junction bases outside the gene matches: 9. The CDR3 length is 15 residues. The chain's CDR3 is CASSRQGLRYTEAFF. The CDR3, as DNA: TGTGCCAGCAGTCGACAGGGACTTAGGTACACTGAAGCTTTCTTT.

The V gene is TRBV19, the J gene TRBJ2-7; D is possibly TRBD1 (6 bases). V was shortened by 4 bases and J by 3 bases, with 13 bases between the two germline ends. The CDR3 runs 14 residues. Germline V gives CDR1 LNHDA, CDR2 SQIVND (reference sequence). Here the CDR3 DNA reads TGTGCCAGTAGTAATGGTGGGGGCGGCTACGAGCAGTACTTC. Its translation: CASSNGGGGYEQYF.

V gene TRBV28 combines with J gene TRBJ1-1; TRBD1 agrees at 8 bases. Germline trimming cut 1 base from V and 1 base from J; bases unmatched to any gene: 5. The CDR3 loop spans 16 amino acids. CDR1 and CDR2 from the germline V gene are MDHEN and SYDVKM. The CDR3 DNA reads TGTGCCAGCAGTTTATTTCCGGACAGGGCGAACACTGAAGCTTTCTTT. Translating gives CASSLFPDRANTEAFF. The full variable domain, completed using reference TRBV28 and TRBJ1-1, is DVKVTQSSRYLVKRTGEKVFLECVQDMDHENMFWYRQDPGLGLRLIYFSYDVKMKEKGDIPEGYSVSREKKERFSLILESASTNQTSMYLCASSLFPDRANTEAFFGQGTRLTVV.

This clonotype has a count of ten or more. The CDR3 reads CASSFRRGVNTEAFF. In DNA, the CDR3 is TGTGCCAGCAGTTTCCGACGGGGGGTGAACACTGAAGCTTTCTTT. The chain is built from TRBV12-3 or TRBV12-4 and TRBJ1-1, with TRBD1 as a possible D gene (5 bases). CDR3 length: 15 amino acids. Trimming cost V 3 bases and J 0 bases, with 11 bases left between them.

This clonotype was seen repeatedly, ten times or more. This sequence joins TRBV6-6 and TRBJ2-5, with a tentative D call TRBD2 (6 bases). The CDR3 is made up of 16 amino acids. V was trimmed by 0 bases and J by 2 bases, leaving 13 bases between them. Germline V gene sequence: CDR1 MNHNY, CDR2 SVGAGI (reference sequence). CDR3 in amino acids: CASSYSLSSGQETQYF. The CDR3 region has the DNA TGTGCCAGCAGTTACTCGTTATCCAGCGGGCAAGAGACCCAGTACTTC.

The DNA for the CDR3 is TGTGCCTGCCAGGCGGGGGCTAATGAAAAACTGTTTTTT. Translation gives CACQAGANEKLFF. The chain is built from TRBV30 and TRBJ1-4; tentative D call: TRBD1 (5 bases). V lost 6 bases and J 3 bases, leaving 11 bases between the germline ends. Germline V gene data show CDR1 as GTSNPN and CDR2 as SVGIG (reference sequence). This CDR3 contains 13 residues.

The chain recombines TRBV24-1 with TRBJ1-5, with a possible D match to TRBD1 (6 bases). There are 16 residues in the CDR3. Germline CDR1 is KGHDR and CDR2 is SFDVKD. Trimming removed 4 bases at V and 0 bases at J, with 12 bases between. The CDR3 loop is CATSDSSGASNQPQHF. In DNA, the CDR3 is TGTGCCACCAGTGACTCATCAGGGGCTAGCAATCAGCCCCAGCATTTT.

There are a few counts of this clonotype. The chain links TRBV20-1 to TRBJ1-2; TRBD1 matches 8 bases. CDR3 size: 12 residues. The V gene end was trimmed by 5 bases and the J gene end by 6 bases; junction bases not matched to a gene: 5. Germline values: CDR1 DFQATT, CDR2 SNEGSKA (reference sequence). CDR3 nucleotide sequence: TGCAGTGCTGTACAGGGGGTACATGGCTACACCTTC. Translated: CSAVQGVHGYTF.

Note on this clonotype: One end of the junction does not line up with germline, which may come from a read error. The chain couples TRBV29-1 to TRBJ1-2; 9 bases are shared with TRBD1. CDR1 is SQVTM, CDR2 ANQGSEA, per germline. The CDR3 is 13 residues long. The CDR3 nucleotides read TGCAGCGTTGAGGGACAGGGAGTGGAGGGCTACGCCTTC. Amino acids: CSVEGQGVEGYAF.

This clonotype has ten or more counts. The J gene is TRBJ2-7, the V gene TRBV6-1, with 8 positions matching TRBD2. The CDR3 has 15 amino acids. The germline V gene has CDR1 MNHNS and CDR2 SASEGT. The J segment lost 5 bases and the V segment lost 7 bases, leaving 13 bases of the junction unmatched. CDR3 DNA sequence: TGTGCCAGCACTATCCACGAGCGGGAGATTAACGAGCAGTACTTC. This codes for CASTIHEREINEQYF.

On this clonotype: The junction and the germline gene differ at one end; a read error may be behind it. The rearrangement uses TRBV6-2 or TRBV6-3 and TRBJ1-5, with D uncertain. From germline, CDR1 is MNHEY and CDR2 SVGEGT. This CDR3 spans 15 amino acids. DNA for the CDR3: TGTGCCAGCAGCTATCCGCGGGTAGAAAATCAGCCCCGGCATTTT. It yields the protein CASSYPRVENQPRHF.

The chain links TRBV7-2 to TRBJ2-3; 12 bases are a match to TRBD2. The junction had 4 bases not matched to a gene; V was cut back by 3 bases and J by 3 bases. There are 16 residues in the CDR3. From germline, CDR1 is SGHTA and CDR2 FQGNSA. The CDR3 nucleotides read TGTGCCAGCAGCTTCCTAGCGGGGGGGCGTACAGATACGCAGTATTTT. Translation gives CASSFLAGGRTDTQYF.

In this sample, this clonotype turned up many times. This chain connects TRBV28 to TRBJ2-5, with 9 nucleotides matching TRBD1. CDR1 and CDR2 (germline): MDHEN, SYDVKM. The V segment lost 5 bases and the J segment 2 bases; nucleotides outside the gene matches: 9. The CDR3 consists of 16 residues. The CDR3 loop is CASSPGDRVHQETQYF. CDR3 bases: TGTGCCAGCAGTCCAGGGGACAGGGTCCATCAAGAGACCCAGTACTTC.

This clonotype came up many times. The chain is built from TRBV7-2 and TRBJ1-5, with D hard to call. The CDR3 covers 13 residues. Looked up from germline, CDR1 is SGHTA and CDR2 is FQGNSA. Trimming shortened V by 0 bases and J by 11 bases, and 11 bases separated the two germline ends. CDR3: CASSLAPGDTQHF. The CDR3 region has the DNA TGTGCCAGCAGCTTAGCACCCGGGGATACCCAGCATTTT.

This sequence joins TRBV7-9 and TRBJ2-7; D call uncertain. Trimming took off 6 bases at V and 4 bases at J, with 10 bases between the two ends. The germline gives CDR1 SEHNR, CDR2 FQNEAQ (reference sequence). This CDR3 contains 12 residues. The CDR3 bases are TGTGCCAGCAGGCACGACTCGTACGAGCAGTACTTC. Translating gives CASRHDSYEQYF.

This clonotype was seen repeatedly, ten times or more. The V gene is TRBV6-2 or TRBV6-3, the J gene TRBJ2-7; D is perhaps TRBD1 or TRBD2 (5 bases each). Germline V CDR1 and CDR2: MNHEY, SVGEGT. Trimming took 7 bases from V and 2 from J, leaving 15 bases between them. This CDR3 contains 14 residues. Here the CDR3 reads CASTWGRGAYEQYF. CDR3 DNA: TGTGCCAGCACTTGGGGCCGAGGGGCCTACGAGCAGTACTTC.

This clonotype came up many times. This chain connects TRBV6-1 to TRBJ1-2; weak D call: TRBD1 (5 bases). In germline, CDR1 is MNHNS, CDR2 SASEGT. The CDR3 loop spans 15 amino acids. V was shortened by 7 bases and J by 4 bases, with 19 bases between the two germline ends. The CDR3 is CASNPVEEGRYGYTF. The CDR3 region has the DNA TGTGCCAGCAACCCTGTTGAGGAGGGACGCTATGGCTACACCTTC.

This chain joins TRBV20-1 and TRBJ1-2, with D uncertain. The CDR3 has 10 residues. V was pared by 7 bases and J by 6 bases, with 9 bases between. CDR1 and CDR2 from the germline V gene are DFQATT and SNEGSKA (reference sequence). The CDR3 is CSVEANGYTF. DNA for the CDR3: TGCAGTGTGGAGGCTAATGGCTACACCTTC.

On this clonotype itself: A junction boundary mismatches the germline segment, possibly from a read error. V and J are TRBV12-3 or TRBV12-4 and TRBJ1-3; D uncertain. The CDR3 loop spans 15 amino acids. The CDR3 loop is CASSPSRRSGTTIYF. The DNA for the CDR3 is TGTGCCAGCAGCCCCTCGAGGAGGTCTGGAACCACCATATATTTT.

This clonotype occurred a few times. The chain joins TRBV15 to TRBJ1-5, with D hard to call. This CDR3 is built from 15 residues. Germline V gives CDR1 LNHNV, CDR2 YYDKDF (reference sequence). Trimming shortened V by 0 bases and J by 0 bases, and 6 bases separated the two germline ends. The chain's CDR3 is CATSRESYSNQPQHF. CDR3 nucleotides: TGTGCCACCAGCAGAGAGAGTTATAGCAATCAGCCCCAGCATTTT.